Presented here are 8 T cell receptor beta chains from one specimen sequenced in a study of OX40 agonist ivuxolimab in advanced cancers. Profiling relied on immunoSEQ multiplex PCR, and the TCRdb table lists in-frame clones only, not all of them. The profile shows under 65,000 clones, under 95% of them singletons. The sequenced sample was CD4+ or CD8+ T cells sorted from blood, obtained in a trial of the OX40 agonist ivuxolimab. Every receptor here comes from an adult with an advanced solid tumor such as melanoma, head and neck, liver or kidney cancer.

In nucleotides, the CDR3 is TGCAGCGTTGGGGGGGGAGCCAAAAACATTCAGTACTTC. It codes for CSVGGGAKNIQYF. The V call is TRBV29-1, the J call TRBJ2-4; 7 nucleotides agree with TRBD2. CDR3 length: 13 residues. Germline V gene data show CDR1 as SQVTM and CDR2 as ANQGSEA. Trimming took 4 bases from V and 0 from J; bases not matched to a gene: 0.

V is TRBV6-6 and J is TRBJ2-6, with D unresolved. The CDR3 contains 13 residues. V was pared by 5 bases and J by 3 bases, with 5 bases between. Per germline, CDR1 MNHNY and CDR2 SVGAGI (reference sequence). CDR3 sequence: CASSLGGANVLTF. The CDR3 nucleotides read TGTGCCAGCAGTCTGGGTGGGGCCAACGTCCTGACTTTC.

The chain is built from TRBV28 and TRBJ1-2; the D gene is possibly TRBD1 (6 bases). The CDR3 totals 13 residues. Deletions cut 8 bases from V and 5 bases from J, with 15 bases between. From germline, CDR1 is MDHEN and CDR2 SYDVKM. The CDR3 region is CASDTEGTYGYTF. Here the CDR3 DNA reads TGTGCCAGCGACACCGAGGGGACATATGGCTACACCTTC.

CDR3 in DNA: TGTGCCAGCAGTGTACTAGCGGGAGGGCCTGCCAGATACAATGAGCAGTTCTTC. Amino acid sequence: CASSVLAGGPARYNEQFF. The rearrangement uses TRBV27 and TRBJ2-1; TRBD2 aligns across 13 bases. The CDR3 consists of 18 residues. Germline-derived CDR1 and CDR2 are MNHEY and SMNVEV (reference sequence). The V and J ends lost 5 bases and 4 bases, in that order; junction bases with no gene match: 11.

This rearrangement joins TRBV6-1 to TRBJ1-5; 9 bases match TRBD1. J lost 7 bases, V lost 6 bases, and 7 bases had no gene match. This CDR3 spans 14 amino acids. Germline CDR1 reads MNHNS; CDR2 reads SASEGT. CDR3 DNA sequence: TGTGCCAGCAGGGAGACAGGGGGAAACCAGCCCCAGCATTTT. Translated, it gives CASRETGGNQPQHF.

The rearrangement uses TRBV19 and TRBJ2-5; 8 nucleotides agree with TRBD2. The CDR3 runs 14 residues. Germline V lookup: CDR1 LNHDA, CDR2 SQIVND (reference sequence). V trimming: 3 bases; J trimming: 5 bases; junction bases outside the gene matches: 5. The CDR3 is CASSMTGGSETQYF. The CDR3 DNA follows: TGTGCCAGTAGTATGACGGGAGGGTCGGAGACCCAGTACTTC.

This clone was seen more than once but under ten times. The chain links TRBV12-5 to TRBJ2-1, with D perhaps matching TRBD1 (5 bases). The V gene's germline CDR1 is LGHNT and CDR2 FRNRAP. The V and J ends lost 2 bases and 2 bases respectively, with 13 bases between them. CDR3 size: 16 residues. The CDR3 sequence: CASGLYIGEPYNEQFF. The CDR3 coding sequence is TGTGCTAGTGGTTTGTACATAGGGGAACCCTACAATGAGCAGTTCTTC.

The genes are TRBV5-4 and TRBJ2-5; 9 nucleotides agree with TRBD2. CDR1 and CDR2 (germline): SGHNT, YYREEE (reference sequence). Trimming cost V 1 base and J 5 bases; bases outside gene matches: 3. This CDR3 has 14 residues. This chain's CDR3 is CASSLIAGGETQYF. DNA of the CDR3: TGTGCCAGCAGCTTGATCGCGGGAGGGGAGACCCAGTACTTC.